The 18 T cell receptor beta chains in this list originate from one sample, sequenced in a study of identical twins. TCRdb called the 5' RACE reads again in MiXCR, with one record for every CDR3 protein. The table has about 240,000 distinct CDR3 sequences, roughly a tenth seen once. Material: memory T cells sorted from blood. These receptors all come from a man aged 45-65 years in good health.

The chain combines TRBV2 with TRBJ1-1, with 9 bases matching TRBD1. This CDR3 region has 13 residues. Germline-derived CDR1 and CDR2 are SNHLY and FYNNEI. The V and J ends lost 7 bases and 6 bases, in that order; junction bases with no gene match: 6. CDR3 loop: CASNPQGAAEAFF. CDR3 nucleotides: TGTGCCAGCAACCCACAGGGGGCGGCTGAAGCTTTCTTT.

In this sample, this clonotype turned up many times. The chain employs TRBV4-2 and TRBJ1-4, with unresolved D. Germline V gene lookup returns CDR1 LGHNA and CDR2 YNFKEQ. The CDR3 sequence is 15 residues long. With 1 base removed from V and 8 bases from J, the gap between germline ends came to 14 bases. The CDR3 DNA follows: TGTGCCAGCAGCCAAGGTCGGTCCGACGGCGAAAAACTGTTTTTT. Its protein product is CASSQGRSDGEKLFF.

The V gene is TRBV4-3, the J gene TRBJ1-4; D call uncertain. This CDR3 has 17 residues. Germline assignment: CDR1 LGHNA and CDR2 YSLEER. The V gene lost 3 bases and the J gene lost 1 base, with 15 bases spanning the gap. In DNA form, the CDR3 reads TGCGCCAGCAGCCAGTCGGGGTCTCGGCAAACTAATGAAAAACTGTTTTTT. It is translated as CASSQSGSRQTNEKLFF.

The chain links TRBV3-1 to TRBJ2-3, with TRBD2 as a possible D gene (6 bases). Trimming stripped 2 bases from V and 0 bases from J, with 9 bases between. This CDR3 has 15 residues. CDR1 is LGHDT, CDR2 YNNKEL, per germline (reference sequence). CDR3 sequence: CASSQLGGSTDTQYF. CDR3 nucleotide sequence: TGTGCCAGCAGCCAACTAGGAGGGAGCACAGATACGCAGTATTTT.

The chain combines TRBV7-8 with TRBJ2-1; tentatively, D is TRBD2 (6 bases). The CDR3 contains 16 residues. V shed 3 bases and J shed 5 bases, with 17 bases lying between them. Germline V gene lookup returns CDR1 SGHVS and CDR2 FQNEAQ. The CDR3 nucleotides are TGTGCCAGCAGCTTCTACGGGCGGACTACCAACAATGAGCAGTTCTTC. Residues: CASSFYGRTTNNEQFF. The full variable domain, with the rest looked up from reference TRBV7-8 and TRBJ2-1, is GAGVSQSPRYKVAKRGQDVALRCDPISGHVSLFWYQQALGQGPEFLTYFQNEAQLDKSGLPSDRFFAERPEGSVSTLKIQRTQQEDSAVYLCASSFYGRTTNNEQFFGPGTRLTVL.

In its sample, this clonotype was seen a few times. V gene TRBV11-1 combines with J gene TRBJ2-1; 14 nucleotides align to TRBD2. V dropped 4 bases and J dropped 8; count of bases not matched to a gene: 7. This CDR3 is built from 16 residues. In germline, CDR1 is SGHAT, CDR2 FQDESV (reference sequence). The CDR3 DNA is TGTGCCAGCAGCTGGGGACTAGCGGGAGCTATGGATGAGCAGTTCTTC. As protein: CASSWGLAGAMDEQFF.

This clonotype was recorded many times. The chain recombines TRBV5-1 with TRBJ2-5, with 9 bases aligning to TRBD2. The germline V gene has CDR1 SGHRS and CDR2 YFSETQ. The CDR3 consists of 17 residues. V lost 4 bases, J lost 4 bases, and 14 bases stayed unmatched. The CDR3: CASSVPSVAGVGETQYF. CDR3 sequence (DNA): TGCGCCAGCAGCGTACCGTCCGTAGCGGGAGTGGGAGAGACCCAGTACTTC.

This clonotype was observed many times. The chain combines TRBV5-5 with TRBJ2-3; 9 nucleotides line up with TRBD2. This CDR3 is built from 18 residues. Germline values: CDR1 SGHKS, CDR2 YYEKEE (reference sequence). V gave up 4 bases and J gave up 1 base; unmatched junction bases: 13. The CDR3 protein is CASSLQIRLAVRTDTQYF. In DNA, the CDR3 is TGTGCCAGCAGCCTTCAAATAAGACTAGCGGTGCGCACAGATACGCAGTATTTT.

This clonotype was counted ten times or more. V is TRBV7-9 and J is TRBJ2-7; D call uncertain. The CDR3 loop spans 17 amino acids. Germline V CDR1 and CDR2: SEHNR, FQNEAQ (reference sequence). The V gene lost 2 bases and the J gene lost 0 bases, with 17 bases spanning the gap. The CDR3 spells CASSLSPSGANSYEQYF. As DNA, the CDR3 is TGTGCCAGCAGCTTAAGTCCCTCTGGCGCGAACTCCTACGAGCAGTACTTC.

This clonotype was seen a handful of times. The V gene is TRBV12-3 or TRBV12-4, the J gene TRBJ1-5, with D perhaps matching TRBD1 (5 bases). Trimming pared 6 bases from V and 6 bases from J, leaving 9 bases between. The CDR3 runs to 12 residues. The DNA for the CDR3 is TGTGCCAGCAGCCAGGGTAGTCAGCCCCAGCATTTT. This codes for CASSQGSQPQHF.

This rearrangement joins TRBV12-3 or TRBV12-4 to TRBJ1-3; TRBD1 agrees at 7 bases. The CDR3 consists of 13 residues. V trimming: 6 bases; J trimming: 5 bases; junction bases outside the gene matches: 4. The CDR3 here is CASRETGRNTIYF. In DNA form, the CDR3 reads TGTGCCAGCAGGGAGACAGGGAGAAACACCATATATTTT.

This clonotype showed up many times. The chain uses TRBV5-4 and TRBJ2-1; no clear D gene. CDR3 length: 14 amino acids. The V end lost 0 bases, the J end lost 9 bases, and 13 bases lay between the germline ends. Germline CDR1 is SGHNT and CDR2 is YYREEE (reference sequence). CDR3 sequence reads: CASSLVSERGEQFF. The CDR3 DNA sequence: TGTGCCAGCAGCTTGGTGTCAGAAAGAGGTGAGCAGTTCTTC.

The chain employs TRBV4-3 and TRBJ2-2; TRBD1 is a possible D gene (6 bases). Germline lookup yields CDR1 LGHNA and CDR2 YSLEER. V dropped 0 bases and J dropped 0 bases, with 20 bases sitting between them. This CDR3 is 20 amino acids long. This CDR3 is CASSQDQVTGYSANTGELFF. CDR3 bases: TGCGCCAGCAGCCAAGATCAAGTGACAGGCTATTCAGCGAACACCGGGGAGCTGTTTTTT.

The sample holds many counts of this clonotype. V usage is TRBV6-1 and J usage is TRBJ2-7, with D possibly being TRBD2 (6 bases). The V gene lost 6 bases and the J gene lost 2 bases, with 14 bases spanning the gap. From germline, CDR1 is MNHNS and CDR2 SASEGT. The CDR3 loop spans 14 amino acids. CDR3 loop: CASSKTGDPYEQYF. As DNA, the CDR3 is TGTGCCAGCAGCAAGACGGGGGACCCCTACGAGCAGTACTTC.

This clonotype showed up just a few times. The chain employs TRBV7-3 and TRBJ2-3, with 9 positions matching TRBD1. The germline V gene encodes CDR1 SGHTA and CDR2 FQGTGA. This CDR3 is built from 14 residues. J gave up 5 bases and V 4 bases, and 4 bases lay outside the gene matches. CDR3 in amino acids: CASSSGQGLDTQYF. CDR3 DNA: TGTGCCAGCAGCTCGGGACAGGGCCTAGATACGCAGTATTTT.

The chain is built from TRBV11-2 and TRBJ2-5; 7 bases fit TRBD1. The germline V gene encodes CDR1 SGHAT and CDR2 FQNNGV. This CDR3 has 15 amino acids. With 5 bases clipped from V and 7 bases from J, the junction kept 13 bases outside the gene matches. The CDR3 reads CASSPRRQGPGTQYF. The CDR3 DNA sequence: TGTGCCAGCAGCCCTCGCCGACAGGGCCCAGGGACCCAGTACTTC.

This clonotype was seen repeatedly, ten times or more. This chain links TRBV12-3 or TRBV12-4 with TRBJ2-7, with D perhaps TRBD2 (5 bases). This CDR3 spans 14 amino acids. Trimming removed 6 bases from V and 6 bases from J, with 18 bases in between. DNA of the CDR3: TGTGCCAGCAGACCCCACTCGGCCGCGGGCGAGCAGTACTTC. As protein: CASRPHSAAGEQYF.

CDR3 sequence: CASIPAGLSSYNSPLHF. For the CDR3, the DNA is TGTGCCAGCATCCCAGCAGGACTGAGCTCCTATAATTCACCCCTCCACTTT. This rearrangement joins TRBV28 to TRBJ1-6; D is unclear. Trimming stripped 7 bases from V and 0 bases from J, with 16 bases between. The germline V gene encodes CDR1 MDHEN and CDR2 SYDVKM. The CDR3 has 17 residues.